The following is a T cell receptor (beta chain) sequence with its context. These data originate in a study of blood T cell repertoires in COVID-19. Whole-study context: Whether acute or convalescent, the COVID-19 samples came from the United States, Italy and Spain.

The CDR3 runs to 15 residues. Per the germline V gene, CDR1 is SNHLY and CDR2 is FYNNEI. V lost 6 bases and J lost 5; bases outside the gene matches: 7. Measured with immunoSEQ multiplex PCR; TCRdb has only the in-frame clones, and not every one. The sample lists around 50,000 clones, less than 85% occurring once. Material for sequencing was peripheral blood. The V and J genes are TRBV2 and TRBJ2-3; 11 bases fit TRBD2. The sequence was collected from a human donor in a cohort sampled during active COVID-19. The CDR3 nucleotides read TGTGCCAGCAGCATTAGCGGGGGGGTCGGAGATACGCAGTATTTT. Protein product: CASSISGGVGDTQYF.